Below are 11 T cell receptor beta chains sequenced from a single sample in a study of blood T cells in healthy people across ages. Through a sample-barcoded 5' primer and a J-beta primer mix, a second PCR was run for roughly 7 to 12 cycles. MiXCR, applied by TCRdb to the 5' RACE reads, yields one record per CDR3 protein. The table has some 800,000 distinct CDR3 sequences, around 25% seen once. These sequences were also reported in another study, on T cells of mothers and their children.

Specimen: blood. The receptors come from a boy aged 10-17 years in good health.

This clonotype has more than one count but fewer than ten. The chain couples TRBV29-1 to TRBJ2-2, with a weak D call TRBD2 (7 bases). Germline values: CDR1 SQVTM, CDR2 ANQGSEA. Deletions cut 3 bases from V and 3 bases from J, with 17 bases between. The CDR3 runs 16 residues. DNA for the CDR3: TGCAGCGTTGAGGGGGACGGGGGGCGTGACACCGGGGAGCTGTTTTTT. This translates into CSVEGDGGRDTGELFF.

There are many counts of this clonotype. The chain carries TRBV29-1 and TRBJ1-2, with D possibly TRBD1 on 5 matching bases. V lost 6 bases and J lost 5, with 10 bases in between. This CDR3 has 11 amino acids. Per the germline V gene, CDR1 is SQVTM and CDR2 is ANQGSEA. The CDR3 bases are TGCAGCGTGGGGACGATGTATGGCTACACCTTC. This gives the protein CSVGTMYGYTF.

As to this clonotype: At one of its ends the junction is not consistent with the germline gene, which may arise from a read error. This chain links TRBV28 with TRBJ2-3, with a possible D match to TRBD1 (6 bases). Per the germline V gene, CDR1 is MDHEN and CDR2 is SYDVKM. The CDR3 has 12 amino acids. The CDR3 DNA reads TGTGCCAGCAGTTCCTCCCAAGGGGGTTTTGACTTT. This encodes CASSSSQGGFDF.

A note on this clonotype: Its ends do not fully match the called genes, so a read error is possible. V gene TRBV4-3 combines with J gene TRBJ2-5; 10 bases align to TRBD2. The J call may not be correct, given that the DNA end is closer to TRBJ2-1. This CDR3 is 16 amino acids long. CDR1 and CDR2 (germline): LGHNA, YSLEER. The CDR3 region has the DNA TGCGCCAGCAGCCACGGAGCGGGGGGGCTTTACAGTGAGCAGTTCTTC. Protein sequence: CASSHGAGGLYSEQFF.

This chain links TRBV28 with TRBJ2-7; 8 nucleotides align to TRBD2. The junction had 6 bases not matched to a gene; V was cut back by 6 bases and J by 2 bases. CDR1 is MDHEN, CDR2 SYDVKM, per germline. The length of the CDR3 is 14 residues. CDR3 nucleotide sequence: TGTGCCAGCAGAGATAGCGGGGCAACCTACGAGCAGTACTTC. It yields the protein CASRDSGATYEQYF.

The chain has TRBV7-8 and TRBJ2-7, with D possibly TRBD1 on 6 matching bases. The CDR3 length is 14 residues. Trimming left V 5 bases short and J 2 bases short, with 13 bases between. Germline V gene sequence: CDR1 SGHVS, CDR2 FQNEAQ. The chain's CDR3 is CASSPMTGAYEQYF. The DNA for the CDR3 is TGTGCCAGCAGCCCGATGACAGGCGCCTACGAGCAGTACTTC. Supplemented by reference TRBV7-8 and TRBJ2-7, the full variable domain reads GAGVSQSPRYKVAKRGQDVALRCDPISGHVSLFWYQQALGQGPEFLTYFQNEAQLDKSGLPSDRFFAERPEGSVSTLKIQRTQQEDSAVYLCASSPMTGAYEQYFGPGTRLTVT.

About this clonotype: It may be a read error: a sequence one base away is much more abundant. V usage is TRBV6-5 and J usage is TRBJ1-4; 7 bases map to TRBD1. CDR1 and CDR2 (germline): MNHEY, SVGAGI. Losses at the gene ends were 7 bases for V and 6 bases for J; bases not matched to a gene: 11. The CDR3 runs 15 residues. The CDR3 region is CASIRYGTEYEKLFF. Here the CDR3 DNA reads TGTGCCAGCATTCGATACGGGACAGAGTATGAAAAACTGTTTTTT.

As DNA, the CDR3 is TGTGCCAGCAGTTTATTGGAGGGGGTTAATGGCTACACCTTC. This codes for CASSLLEGVNGYTF. This sequence joins TRBV28 and TRBJ1-2, with a tentative D call TRBD1 (6 bases). Trimming stripped 1 base from V and 6 bases from J, with 12 bases between. From germline, CDR1 is MDHEN and CDR2 SYDVKM. The CDR3 is 14 amino acids.

This clonotype was detected a few times. This CDR3 is CASSITPGQGMETQYF. The CDR3 coding sequence is TGTGCCAGCAGCATAACACCGGGACAGGGAATGGAGACCCAGTACTTC. V is TRBV6-1 and J is TRBJ2-5, with 9 bases lining up with TRBD1. Unmatched junction bases numbered 13, after V lost 6 bases and J lost 5 bases. This CDR3 has 16 amino acids. Germline V gene data show CDR1 as MNHNS and CDR2 as SASEGT.

This clonotype has only a few counts. The J gene is TRBJ2-4, the V gene TRBV2; D uncertain. The germline gives CDR1 SNHLY, CDR2 FYNNEI. Trimming stripped 1 base from V and 5 bases from J, with 12 bases between. This CDR3 has 15 amino acids. The CDR3 loop reads CASSEEVARQNIQYF. For the CDR3, the DNA is TGTGCCAGCAGTGAAGAGGTTGCCAGACAAAACATTCAGTACTTC.

Comment on this clonotype: One end of the junction does not line up with germline, which may come from a read error. The chain joins TRBV20-1 to TRBJ2-4; tentatively, D is TRBD1 or TRBD2 (5 bases each). The CDR3 contains 17 residues. The germline V gene encodes CDR1 DFQATT and CDR2 SNEGSKA (reference sequence). The CDR3 DNA reads as TGCAGTACTAGGGATCCGACTCAGGGTTCGAGAAAAAACATTCAGTACTTC. Its protein product is CSTRDPTQGSRKNIQYF.